The clone carrying this T cell receptor (beta chain) was counted at least ten times. Germline assignment: CDR1 LGHNA and CDR2 YNFKEQ. The CDR3 contains 15 residues. Trimming removed 3 bases from V and 7 bases from J; junction bases left unmatched: 7. From the RT-PCR reads, TCRdb called clonotypes with MiXCR, one entry per CDR3 protein. The sample yields roughly 540,000 distinct CDR3 sequences, less than 25% seen once. This entry belongs to a study of response to subunit inactivated influenza vaccine. The data also belong to a second study, concerning T cells expressing NK-cell markers. As that study records: Researchers built TCR beta cDNA using 5'RACE template switching with UMIs.

The origin of this receptor is a man over 45 who received an inactivated influenza vaccine. The genes are TRBV4-2 and TRBJ2-1; TRBD2 aligns across 9 bases. Sequenced here: CD4+ T cells sorted from PBMCs, sampled roughly 13 days after vaccination. CDR3 residues: CASSHLSGSRNEQFF. The CDR3 DNA reads as TGTGCCAGCAGCCATCTTAGCGGGAGTAGGAATGAGCAGTTCTTC.